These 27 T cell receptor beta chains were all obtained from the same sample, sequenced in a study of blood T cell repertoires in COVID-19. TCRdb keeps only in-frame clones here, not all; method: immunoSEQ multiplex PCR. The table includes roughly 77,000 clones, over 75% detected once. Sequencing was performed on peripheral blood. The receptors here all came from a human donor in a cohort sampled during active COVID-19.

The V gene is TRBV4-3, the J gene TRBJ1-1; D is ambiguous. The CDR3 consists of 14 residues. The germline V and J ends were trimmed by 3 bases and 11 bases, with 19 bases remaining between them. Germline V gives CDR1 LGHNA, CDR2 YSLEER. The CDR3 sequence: CASSQAPDGEAAFF. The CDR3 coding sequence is TGCGCCAGCAGCCAGGCACCCGACGGGGAGGCGGCTTTCTTT.

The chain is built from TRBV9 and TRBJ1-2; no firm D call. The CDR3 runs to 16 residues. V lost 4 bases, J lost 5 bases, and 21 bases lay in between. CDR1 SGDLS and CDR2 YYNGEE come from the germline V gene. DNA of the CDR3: TGTGCCAGCAGCCGTCGACCACTCTTAGGAGGATATGGCTACACCTTC. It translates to CASSRRPLLGGYGYTF.

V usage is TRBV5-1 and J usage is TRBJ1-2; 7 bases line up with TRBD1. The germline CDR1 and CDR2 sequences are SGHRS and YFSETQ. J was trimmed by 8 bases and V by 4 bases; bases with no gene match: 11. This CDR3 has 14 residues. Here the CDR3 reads CASSPRQGEWGYTF. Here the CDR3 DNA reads TGCGCCAGCAGCCCACGACAGGGAGAGTGGGGCTACACCTTC.

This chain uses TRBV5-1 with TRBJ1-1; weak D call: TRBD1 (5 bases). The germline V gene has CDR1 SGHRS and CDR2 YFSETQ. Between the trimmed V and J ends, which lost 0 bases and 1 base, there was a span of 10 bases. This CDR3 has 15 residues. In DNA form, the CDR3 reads TGCGCCAGCAGCTTGGCGGGGGTCTCGAACACTGAAGCTTTCTTT. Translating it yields CASSLAGVSNTEAFF.

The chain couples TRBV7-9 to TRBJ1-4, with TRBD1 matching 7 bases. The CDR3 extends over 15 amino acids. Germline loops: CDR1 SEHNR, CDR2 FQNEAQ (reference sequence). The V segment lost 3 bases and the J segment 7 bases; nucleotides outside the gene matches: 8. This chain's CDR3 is CASSFRQGKAEKLFF. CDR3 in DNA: TGTGCCAGCAGCTTCCGACAGGGAAAGGCTGAAAAACTGTTTTTT.

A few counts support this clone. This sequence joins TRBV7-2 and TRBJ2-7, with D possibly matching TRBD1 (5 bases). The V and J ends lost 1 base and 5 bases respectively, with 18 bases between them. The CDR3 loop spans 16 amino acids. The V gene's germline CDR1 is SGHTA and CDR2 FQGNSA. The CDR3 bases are TGTGCCAGCAGCTTAGTTTTAGGGCAGGGTCGGAACGAGCAGTACTTC. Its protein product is CASSLVLGQGRNEQYF.

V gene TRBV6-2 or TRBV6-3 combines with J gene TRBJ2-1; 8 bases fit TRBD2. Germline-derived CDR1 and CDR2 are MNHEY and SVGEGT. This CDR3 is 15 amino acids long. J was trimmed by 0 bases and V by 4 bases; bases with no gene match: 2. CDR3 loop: CASSLLAGSYNEQFF. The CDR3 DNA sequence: TGTGCCAGCAGTTTGCTAGCGGGCTCCTACAATGAGCAGTTCTTC.

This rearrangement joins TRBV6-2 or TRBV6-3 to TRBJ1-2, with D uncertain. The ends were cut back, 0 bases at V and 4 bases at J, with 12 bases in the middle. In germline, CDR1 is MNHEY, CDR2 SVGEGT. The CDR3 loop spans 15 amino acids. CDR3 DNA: TGTGCCAGCAGTTACTCCGGGCGGGAAATCTATGGCTACACCTTC. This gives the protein CASSYSGREIYGYTF.

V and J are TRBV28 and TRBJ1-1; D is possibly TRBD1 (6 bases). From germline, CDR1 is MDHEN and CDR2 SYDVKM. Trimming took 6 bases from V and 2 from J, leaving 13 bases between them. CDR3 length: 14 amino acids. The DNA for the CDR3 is TGTGCCAGCAGACAAGGGGGTGCTAACACTGAAGCTTTCTTT. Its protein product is CASRQGGANTEAFF.

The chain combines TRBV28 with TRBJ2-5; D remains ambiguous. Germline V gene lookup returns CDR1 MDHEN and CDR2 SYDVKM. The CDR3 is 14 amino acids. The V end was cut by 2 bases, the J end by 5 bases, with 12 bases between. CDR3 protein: CASSLGQFVETQYF. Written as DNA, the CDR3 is TGTGCCAGCAGTTTAGGGCAGTTTGTGGAGACCCAGTACTTC.

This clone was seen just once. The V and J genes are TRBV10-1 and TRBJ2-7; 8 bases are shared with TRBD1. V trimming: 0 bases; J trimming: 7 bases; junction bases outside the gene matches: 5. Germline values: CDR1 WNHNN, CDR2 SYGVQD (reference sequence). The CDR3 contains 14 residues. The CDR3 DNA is TGCGCCAGCAGTGAGTCTCCGGGACAGGATGAGCAGTACTTC. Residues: CASSESPGQDEQYF.

The CDR3 protein is CASSFGTADYNSPLHF. Written as DNA, the CDR3 is TGCGCCAGCAGCTTTGGAACAGCGGATTATAATTCACCCCTCCACTTT. The V gene is TRBV5-1, the J gene TRBJ1-6; no firm D call. Deletions cut 2 bases from V and 4 bases from J, with 13 bases between. This CDR3 has 16 residues. Germline V CDR1 and CDR2: SGHRS, YFSETQ.

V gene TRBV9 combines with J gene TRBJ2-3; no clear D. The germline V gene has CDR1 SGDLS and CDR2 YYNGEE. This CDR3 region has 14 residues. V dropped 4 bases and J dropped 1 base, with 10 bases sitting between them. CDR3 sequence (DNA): TGTGCCAGCAGCCCGGGTCGGGGCACAGATACGCAGTATTTT. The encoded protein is CASSPGRGTDTQYF.

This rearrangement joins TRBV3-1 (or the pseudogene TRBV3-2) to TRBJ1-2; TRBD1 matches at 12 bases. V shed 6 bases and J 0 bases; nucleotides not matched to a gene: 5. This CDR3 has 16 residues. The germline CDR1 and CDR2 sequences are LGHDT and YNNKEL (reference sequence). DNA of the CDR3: TGTGCCAGCAGTGGGACAGGGGGCGGCCCTAACTATGGCTACACCTTC. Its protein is CASSGTGGGPNYGYTF.

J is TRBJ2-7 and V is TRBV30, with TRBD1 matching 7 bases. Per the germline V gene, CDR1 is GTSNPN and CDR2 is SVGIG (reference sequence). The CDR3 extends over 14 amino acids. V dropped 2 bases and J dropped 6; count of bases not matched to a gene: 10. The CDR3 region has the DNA TGTGCCTGGAGTTCTACCCCGGGACAGCTCGAGCAGTACTTC. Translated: CAWSSTPGQLEQYF.

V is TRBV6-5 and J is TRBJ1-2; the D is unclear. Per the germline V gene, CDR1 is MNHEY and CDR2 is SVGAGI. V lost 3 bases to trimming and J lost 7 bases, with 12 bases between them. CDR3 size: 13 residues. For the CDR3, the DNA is TGTGCCAGCAGTTATGAAAGGAGGAGTGGCTACACCTTC. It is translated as CASSYERRSGYTF.

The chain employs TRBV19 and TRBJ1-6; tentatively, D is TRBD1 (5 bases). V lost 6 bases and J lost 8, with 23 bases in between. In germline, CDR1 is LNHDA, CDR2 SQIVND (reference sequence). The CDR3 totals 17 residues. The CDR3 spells CASSQRESGLWHSPLHF. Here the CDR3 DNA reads TGTGCCAGTAGCCAGAGAGAATCAGGGTTGTGGCATTCACCCCTCCACTTT.

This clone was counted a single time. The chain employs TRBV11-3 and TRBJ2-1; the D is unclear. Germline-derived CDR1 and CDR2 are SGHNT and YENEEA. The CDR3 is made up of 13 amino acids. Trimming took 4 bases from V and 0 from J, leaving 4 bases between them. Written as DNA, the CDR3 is TGTGCCAGCAGCTCCGGCTCCTACAATGAGCAGTTCTTC. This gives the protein CASSSGSYNEQFF.

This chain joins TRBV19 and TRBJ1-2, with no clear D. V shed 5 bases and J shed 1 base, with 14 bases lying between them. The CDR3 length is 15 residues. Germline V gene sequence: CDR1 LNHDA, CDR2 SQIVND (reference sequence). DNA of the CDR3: TGTGCCAGTAGTTCTCGGACGGGAGATAACTATGGCTACACCTTC. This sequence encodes CASSSRTGDNYGYTF. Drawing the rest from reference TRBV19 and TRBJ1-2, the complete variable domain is DGGITQSPKYLFRKEGQNVTLSCEQNLNHDAMYWYRQDPGQGLRLIYYSQIVNDFQKGDIAEGYSVSREKKESFPLTVTSAQKNPTAFYLCASSSRTGDNYGYTFGSGTRLTVV.

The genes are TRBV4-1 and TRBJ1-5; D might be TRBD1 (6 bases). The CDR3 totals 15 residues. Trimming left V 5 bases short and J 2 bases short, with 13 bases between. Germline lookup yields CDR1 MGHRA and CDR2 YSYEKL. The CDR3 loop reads CASSRGTIGNQPQHF. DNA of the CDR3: TGCGCCAGCAGCAGGGGGACGATCGGCAATCAGCCCCAGCATTTT.

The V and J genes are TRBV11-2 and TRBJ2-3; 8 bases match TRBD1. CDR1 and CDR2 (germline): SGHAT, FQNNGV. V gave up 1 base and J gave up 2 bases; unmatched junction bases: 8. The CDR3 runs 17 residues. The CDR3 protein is CASSLGRDRSYTDTQYF. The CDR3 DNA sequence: TGTGCCAGCAGCTTAGGACGGGACAGGTCCTACACAGATACGCAGTATTTT.

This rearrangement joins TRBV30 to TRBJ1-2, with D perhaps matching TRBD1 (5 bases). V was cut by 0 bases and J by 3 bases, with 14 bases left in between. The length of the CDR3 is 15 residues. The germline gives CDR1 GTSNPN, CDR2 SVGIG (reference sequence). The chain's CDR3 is CAWSVRGVGYYGYTF. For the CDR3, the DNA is TGTGCCTGGAGTGTACGGGGGGTGGGGTACTATGGCTACACCTTC.

As DNA, the CDR3 is TGTGCCAGTAGTGGACCTAGCGAGGTCAATGAGCAGTTCTTC. This codes for CASSGPSEVNEQFF. The gene calls are TRBV19 and TRBJ2-1; a possible D gene is TRBD2 (6 bases). The CDR3 consists of 14 residues. Germline values: CDR1 LNHDA, CDR2 SQIVND (reference sequence). V lost 5 bases and J lost 6, with 14 bases in between.

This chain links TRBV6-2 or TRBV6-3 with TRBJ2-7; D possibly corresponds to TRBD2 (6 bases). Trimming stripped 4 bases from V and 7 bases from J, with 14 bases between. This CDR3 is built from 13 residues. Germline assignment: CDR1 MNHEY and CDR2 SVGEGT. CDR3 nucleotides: TGTGCCAGCAGTTCGGGGGAGGCAAGGGAGCAGTACTTC. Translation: CASSSGEAREQYF.

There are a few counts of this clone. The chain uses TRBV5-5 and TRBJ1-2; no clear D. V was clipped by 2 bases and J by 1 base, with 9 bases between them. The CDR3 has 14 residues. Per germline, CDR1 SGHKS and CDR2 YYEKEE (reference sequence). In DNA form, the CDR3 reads TGTGCCAGCAGCTTCCGGAGACTTAACTATGGCTACACCTTC. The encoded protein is CASSFRRLNYGYTF.

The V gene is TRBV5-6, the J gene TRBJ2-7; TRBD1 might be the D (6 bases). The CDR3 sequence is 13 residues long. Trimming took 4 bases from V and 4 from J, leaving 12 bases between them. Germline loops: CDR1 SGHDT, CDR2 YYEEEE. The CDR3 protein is CASSPPTGYEQYF. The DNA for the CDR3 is TGTGCCAGCAGCCCTCCCACAGGGTACGAGCAGTACTTC.

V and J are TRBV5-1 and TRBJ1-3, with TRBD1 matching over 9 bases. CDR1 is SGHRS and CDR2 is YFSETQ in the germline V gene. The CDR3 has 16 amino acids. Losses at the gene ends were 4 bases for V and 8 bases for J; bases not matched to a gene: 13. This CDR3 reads CASSLDGTGKGYTIYF. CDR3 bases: TGCGCCAGCAGCCTGGACGGGACAGGGAAAGGATACACCATATATTTT.